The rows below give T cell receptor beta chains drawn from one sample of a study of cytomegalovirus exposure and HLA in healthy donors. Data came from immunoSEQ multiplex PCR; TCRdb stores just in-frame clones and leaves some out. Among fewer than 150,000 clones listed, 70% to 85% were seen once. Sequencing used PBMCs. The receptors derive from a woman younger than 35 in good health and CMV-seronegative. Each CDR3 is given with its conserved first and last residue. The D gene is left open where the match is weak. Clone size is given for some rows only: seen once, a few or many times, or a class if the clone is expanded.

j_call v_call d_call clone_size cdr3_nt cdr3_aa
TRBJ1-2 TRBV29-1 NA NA TGCAGCGTTGAGATTGCCCCTATCATAAAGGGCTACACCTTC CSVEIAPIIKGYTF
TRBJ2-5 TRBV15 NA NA TGTGCCACCAGCAGAGGGGGCGGTTCGAGGGAGACCCAGTACTTC CATSRGGGSRETQYF
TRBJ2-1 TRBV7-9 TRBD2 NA TGTGCCAGCAGCTACGCGGGACTAGCGGGAGTCTCCTCATACAATGAGCAGTTCTTC CASSYAGLAGVSSYNEQFF
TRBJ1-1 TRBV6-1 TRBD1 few TGTGCCAGCAGTGAAGAGGGGACAGGGGGCACTGAAGCTTTCTTT CASSEEGTGGTEAFF
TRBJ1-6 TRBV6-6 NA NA TGTGCCTCTCGGGCCGGGACACCGAATTCACCCCTCCACTTT CASRAGTPNSPLHF
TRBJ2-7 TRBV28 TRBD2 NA TGTGCCAGCAATTGGGGGGGATCCTACGAGCAGTACTTC CASNWGGSYEQYF
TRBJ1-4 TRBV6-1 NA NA TGTGCCAGCAGTGACCCTCGGACTGCAACTAATGAAAAACTGTTTTTT CASSDPRTATNEKLFF
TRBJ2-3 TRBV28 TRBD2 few TGTGCCAGCAGTTGGACTAGCGGGGTCACAGATACGCAGTATTTT CASSWTSGVTDTQYF
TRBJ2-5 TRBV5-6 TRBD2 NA TGTGCCAGCAGCCCGGGGACTAGCGGACAAGAGACCCAGTACTTC CASSPGTSGQETQYF
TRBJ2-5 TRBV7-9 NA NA TGTGCCAGCAGCCAGGGGAACCAAGAGACCCAGTACTTC CASSQGNQETQYF
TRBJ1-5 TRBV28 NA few TGTGCCAGCAGTCCTCGGTCAGGGGCGAATAATCAGCCCCAGCATTTT CASSPRSGANNQPQHF
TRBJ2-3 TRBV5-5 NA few TGTGCCAGCCTAGACGGGGGTGGAGGTCGGGCAGATACGCAGTATTTT CASLDGGGGRADTQYF
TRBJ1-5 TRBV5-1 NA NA TGCGCCAGCAGTCCCGAGGGGGACATTAATCAGCCCCAGCATTTT CASSPEGDINQPQHF
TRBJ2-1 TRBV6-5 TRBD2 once TGTGCCAGCAGCACGGGGGGGCCGGGGGAGCAGTTCTTC CASSTGGPGEQFF
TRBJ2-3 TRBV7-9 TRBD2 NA TGTGCCAGCAGCTTATGGCTAGCGGGAGGCCCACAAGATACGCAGTATTTT CASSLWLAGGPQDTQYF
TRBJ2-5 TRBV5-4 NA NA TGTGCCAGCAGCTTGGCAGGGCCCGGCAGGGAGACCCAGTACTTC CASSLAGPGRETQYF
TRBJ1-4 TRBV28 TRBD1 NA TGTGCCAGCGAAGACAGGGGGCCGAATGAAAAACTGTTTTTT CASEDRGPNEKLFF
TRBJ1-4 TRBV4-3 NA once TGCGCCAGCAGCCAAGATAGAGGCAATGAAAAACTGTTTTTT CASSQDRGNEKLFF
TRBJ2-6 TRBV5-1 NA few TGCGCCAGCAGCTCCGACAGCTCTGGGGCCAACGTCCTGACTTTC CASSSDSSGANVLTF
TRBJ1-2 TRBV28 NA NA TGTGCCAGCATGAGATTAGGCTCTTGGGGGCGAAATCGTCTTGGCTATGGCTACACCTTC CASMRLGSWGRNRLGYGYTF
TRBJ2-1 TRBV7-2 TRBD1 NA TGTGCCAGCAGCCCTCGACAGGGAACCGGCAATGAGCAGTTCTTC CASSPRQGTGNEQFF
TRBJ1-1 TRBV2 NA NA TGTGCCAGCAGTGAAGCCGCGGGGGGCGGCACTGAAGCTTTCTTT CASSEAAGGGTEAFF
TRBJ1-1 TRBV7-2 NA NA TGTGCCAGCAGCTTAATTGTGGGCCCAGTGGGTGAAGCTTTCTTT CASSLIVGPVGEAFF
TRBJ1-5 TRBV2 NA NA TGTGCCAGCAGAAAAGACCCAGACATTAGCAATCAGCCCCAGCATTTT CASRKDPDISNQPQHF
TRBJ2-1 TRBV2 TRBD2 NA TGTGCCAGCAGATATAGCGGGAGGGCCGCCAATGAGCAGTTCTTC CASRYSGRAANEQFF
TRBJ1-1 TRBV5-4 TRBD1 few TGTGCCAGCAGCTTGGAAAGGGGACAGGGGGCTATTGGTTTCTTT CASSLERGQGAIGFF
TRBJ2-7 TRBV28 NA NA TGTGCCAGCAGTTCACTAAGCCGGGAGCAGTACTTC CASSSLSREQYF
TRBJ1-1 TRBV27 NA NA TGTGCCAGCACGAACCGGGTTGTAGGAGAAGCTTTCTTT CASTNRVVGEAFF
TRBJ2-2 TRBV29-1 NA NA TGCAGCGTTGGACGGCCAGGGAACGCCGGGGAGCTGTTTTTT CSVGRPGNAGELFF
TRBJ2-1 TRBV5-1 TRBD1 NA TGCGCCAGCAGCTTGGCCGGGACAGGGTCCAATGAGCAGTTCTTC CASSLAGTGSNEQFF
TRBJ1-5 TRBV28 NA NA TGTGCCAGCACCCGATTCGGGGGCAATCAGCCCCAGCATTTT CASTRFGGNQPQHF
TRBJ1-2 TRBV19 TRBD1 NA TGTGCCAGTACCCCGGACCGGGACAGGGAGTCGGGCTACACCTTC CASTPDRDRESGYTF
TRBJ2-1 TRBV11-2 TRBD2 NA TGTGCCAGCAGCGGACGACTAGCGGGGCTAGGGGAGCAGTTCTTC CASSGRLAGLGEQFF
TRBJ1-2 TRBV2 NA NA TGTGCCAGCAGCCCCCAGGGATATGCTGACTATGGCTACACCTTC CASSPQGYADYGYTF
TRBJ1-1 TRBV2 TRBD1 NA TGTGCGAACGAACCGGGACAGGGGGCCAACACTGAAGCTTTCTTT CANEPGQGANTEAFF
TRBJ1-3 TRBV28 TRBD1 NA TGTGCCAGCAACCCACAGGGGGTAGCTGGAAACACCATATATTTT CASNPQGVAGNTIYF
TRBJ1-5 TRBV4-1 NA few TGCGCCAGCAGCCTAACCCAGGGGTGGGAATCTGCCCAGCATTTT CASSLTQGWESAQHF
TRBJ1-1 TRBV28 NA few TGTGCCAGCAGTAGTACAAGGAACACTGAAGCTTTCTTT CASSSTRNTEAFF
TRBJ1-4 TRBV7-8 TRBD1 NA TGTGCCAGCAGCTTAGGGGACAGTCCGGAAAAACTGTTTTTT CASSLGDSPEKLFF
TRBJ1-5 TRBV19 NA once TGTGCCAGTAGTAATCCGGTTAGCAATCAGCCCCAGCATTTT CASSNPVSNQPQHF
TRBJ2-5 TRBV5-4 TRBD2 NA TGTGCCAGCCGCTCGGCTAGCGGGTCTCAAGAGACCCAGTACTTC CASRSASGSQETQYF
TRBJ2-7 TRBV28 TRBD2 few TGTGCCAGCACCAACCTAGGACTAGCGGGGCCTGACGAGCAGTACTTC CASTNLGLAGPDEQYF
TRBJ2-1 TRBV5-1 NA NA TGCGCCAGCAGATTGGATGTTCGGGGTCGGAATGAGCAGTTCTTC CASRLDVRGRNEQFF
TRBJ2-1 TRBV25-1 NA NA TGTGCCAGCAGTGATGTAGCTGGGGGCGATGAGCAGTTCTTC CASSDVAGGDEQFF
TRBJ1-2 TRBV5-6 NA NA TGTGCCAGCAGCTTGACGGGGGGCAACTATGGCTACACCTTC CASSLTGGNYGYTF
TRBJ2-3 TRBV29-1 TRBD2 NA TGCAGCGCTAGAGCGGGGGATTACACAGATACGCAGTATTTT CSARAGDYTDTQYF
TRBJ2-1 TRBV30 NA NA TGTGCCTGGAGGGCTGCGGTTTACAATGAGCAGTTCTTC CAWRAAVYNEQFF
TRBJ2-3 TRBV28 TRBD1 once TGTGTCGCGGGACAGGGGACGGATACGCAGTATTTT CVAGQGTDTQYF
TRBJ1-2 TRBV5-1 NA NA TGCGCCAGCAGCTTGGAACCCGGTCTCTATGGCTACACCTTC CASSLEPGLYGYTF
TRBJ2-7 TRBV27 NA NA TGTGCCAGCAGTTTAAACCCAGGGGCGTACGAGCAGTACTTC CASSLNPGAYEQYF
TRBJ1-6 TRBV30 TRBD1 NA TGTGCCTGGAGCACCGGGACAGAAGATTCACCCCTCCACTTT CAWSTGTEDSPLHF
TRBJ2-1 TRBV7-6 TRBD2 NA TGTGCCAGCAGCTTCGGGGAACAGGGACTAGCGGGGCGTTATGAGCAGTTCTTC CASSFGEQGLAGRYEQFF